This note documents a single T cell receptor beta chain sequence. This clonotype was seen at least ten times. The clone's antigen remains unknown. No base qualities exist here, and no much larger clone lies one base off it. The entry originates in a study of response to subunit inactivated influenza vaccine (dated by TCRdb to the late 2010s). Notes on the research overall: To follow how T cells responded to a trivalent subunit inactivated influenza vaccine, the researchers relied on deep quantitative profiling of the T cell receptor repertoire. What the authors observed across the whole study: According to the authors, only a limited number of new T cells may be recruited by each seasonal influenza vaccination.

Library generation was performed with RT-PCR. The listed sequencing device is Illumina HiSeq 2500. TCRdb cleaned the public reads at Q25 with fastp, built clones with MiXCR and kept in-frame beta chains. Rows matching on CDR3 protein sequence are summarized as one entry with the most common DNA and genes. This sample is represented by 650,000 to 800,000 distinct CDR3 sequences; approximately 15% of them were singletons. 5.5% to 8% of the sample is in the top ten clones. Via the germline V gene, CDR1 is MNHEY and CDR2 SVGEGT. At the junction V is shortened by 6 bases and J by 2 bases; bases outside the gene matches: 12. Counted from cysteine to phenylalanine, this CDR3 has 16 amino acids. Of the read, only the CDR3 DNA is kept; its 48 bases are in frame from base 1.

This TCR was sampled from a man in his fifties or sixties who received an inactivated influenza vaccine. Donor details come from another sample of the same person, matched by shared clones. The sequences come from PBMCs from blood, collected around 15 days before vaccination. The sequence is built from TRBV6-2 or TRBV6-3 and TRBJ2-7; the junction holds 8 bases that match TRBD1. The CDR3 is CASRSHRTGLAYEQYF. DNA sequence: TGTGCCAGCAGGTCTCATCGGACAGGGTTGGCCTACGAGCAGTACTTC.